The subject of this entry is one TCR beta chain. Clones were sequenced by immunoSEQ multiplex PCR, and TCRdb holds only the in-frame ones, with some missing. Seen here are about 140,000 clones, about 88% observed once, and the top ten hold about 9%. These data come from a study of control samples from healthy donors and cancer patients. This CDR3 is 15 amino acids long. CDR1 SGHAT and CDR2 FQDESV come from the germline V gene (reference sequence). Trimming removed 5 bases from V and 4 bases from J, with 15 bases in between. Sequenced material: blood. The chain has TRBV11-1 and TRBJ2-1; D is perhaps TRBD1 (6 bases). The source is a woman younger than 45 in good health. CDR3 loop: CASSPRDNPYNEQFF. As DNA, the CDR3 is TGTGCCAGCAGCCCCCGGGACAATCCTTACAATGAGCAGTTCTTC.